This TCR beta chain was recorded in a study of response to subunit inactivated influenza vaccine. Study-level points and caveats: The authors suggested that few new T cells are recruited per seasonal influenza vaccination.

Looked up from germline, CDR1 is SGHDT and CDR2 is YYEEEE. The V end lost 0 bases, the J end lost 2 bases, and 8 bases lay between the germline ends. The CDR3 is 14 residues long. TCRdb recomputed calls from the RT-PCR reads with MiXCR, one row per CDR3 protein. The sample has approximately 490,000 distinct CDR3 sequences; approximately 7.8% are singletons. This clonotype appeared many times. Antigen specificity is unknown. This specimen consisted of PBMCs from blood, obtained 23 to 25 months after vaccination. The chain employs TRBV5-6 and TRBJ1-2; D gene unclear. The TCR sequence derives from a man between 50 and 75 years old who received an inactivated influenza vaccine. CDR3 region: CASSLVVGNYGYTF. For the CDR3, the DNA is TGTGCCAGCAGCTTGGTTGTCGGAAACTATGGCTACACCTTC.